Below, 22 T cell receptor beta chains from the same sample are listed, as sequenced in a study of glioma-infiltrating T cells after dendritic cell vaccination. Documented time point: after dendritic cell vaccination, including at tumor progression/relapse. Assay used: immunoSEQ multiplex PCR; TCRdb lists only in-frame clones, some missing. The sample contains about 110,000 clones, around 87% of which appear only once. The sample here was blood, taken after dendritic cell vaccination. All receptors come from a human donor with glioblastoma.

The table lists this clone with a count of one. This rearrangement joins TRBV11-2 to TRBJ2-3; 13 bases fit TRBD2. V was pared by 5 bases and J by 3 bases, with 5 bases of the junction left unmatched. CDR1 and CDR2 (germline): SGHAT, FQNNGV. The CDR3 totals 16 residues. In nucleotides, the CDR3 is TGTGCCAGCAGCCCGGGGACTAGCGGGGCGACAGATACGCAGTATTTT. Protein product: CASSPGTSGATDTQYF.

This clone was seen a single time. The chain has TRBV6-5 and TRBJ2-2; no clear D. Trimming removed 2 bases from V and 6 bases from J, with 7 bases in between. The CDR3 covers 13 residues. Germline V gene data show CDR1 as MNHEY and CDR2 as SVGAGI. The CDR3 reads CASSYRVAGELFF. CDR3 DNA: TGTGCCAGCAGTTACCGGGTTGCCGGGGAGCTGTTTTTT.

V usage is TRBV6-1 and J usage is TRBJ2-3; D may be TRBD2 (6 bases). The V gene's germline CDR1 is MNHNS and CDR2 SASEGT. Trimming shortened V by 6 bases and J by 2 bases, and 12 bases separated the two germline ends. There are 14 residues in the CDR3. The CDR3 nucleotides read TGTGCCAGCAGGGCGGGGATAAACACAGATACGCAGTATTTT. Amino acid sequence: CASRAGINTDTQYF.

The V and J genes are TRBV9 and TRBJ2-7; 12 nucleotides line up with TRBD2. Germline trimming cut 0 bases from V and 4 bases from J; bases unmatched to any gene: 5. Germline CDR1 is SGDLS and CDR2 is YYNGEE. The length of the CDR3 is 16 residues. CDR3 coding DNA: TGTGCCAGCAGCGTAGCTCCGGGACTAGCGGGTTACGAGCAGTACTTC. This gives the protein CASSVAPGLAGYEQYF.

The chain combines TRBV25-1 with TRBJ2-7; 7 bases are shared with TRBD2. This CDR3 contains 17 residues. CDR1 and CDR2 (germline): MGHDK, SYGVNS. Germline trimming cut 4 bases from V and 3 bases from J; bases unmatched to any gene: 15. The CDR3 nucleotides are TGTGCCAGCAGTGCCTATGGGGAGGGAACGAAAGTCTACGAGCAGTACTTC. Protein product: CASSAYGEGTKVYEQYF.

This chain uses TRBV29-1 with TRBJ1-2; D uncertain. The germline V gene has CDR1 SQVTM and CDR2 ANQGSEA. This CDR3 spans 12 amino acids. Trimming removed 7 bases at V and 3 bases at J, with 12 bases between. The CDR3 reads CSGRILDYGYTF. DNA of the CDR3: TGCAGCGGTAGAATCTTGGACTATGGCTACACCTTC. The entire variable domain, with the rest obtained from reference TRBV29-1 and TRBJ1-2, is as follows: SAVISQKPSRDICQRGTSLTIQCQVDSQVTMMFWYRQQPGQSLTLIATANQGSEATYESGFVIDKFPISRPNLTFSTLTVSNMSPEDSSIYLCSGRILDYGYTFGSGTRLTVV.

The rearrangement joins TRBV5-1 to TRBJ2-1; D is perhaps TRBD1 (6 bases). This CDR3 has 12 amino acids. Germline CDR1 and CDR2: SGHRS and YFSETQ. V lost 2 bases to trimming and J lost 8 bases, with 8 bases between them. The CDR3 nucleotides are TGCGCCAGCAGCTTCGCAGGGGATGAGCAGTTCTTC. Protein product: CASSFAGDEQFF.

The chain carries TRBV7-6 and TRBJ1-4, with D tentatively TRBD1 (5 bases). Trimming took off 5 bases at V and 1 base at J, with 11 bases between the two ends. The CDR3 loop spans 15 amino acids. CDR1 and CDR2 from the germline V gene are SGHVS and FNYEAQ. In DNA, the CDR3 is TGTGCCAGCAGCAAGGACATTGGAACTAATGAAAAACTGTTTTTT. It is translated as CASSKDIGTNEKLFF. The variable domain in full, completed from reference TRBV7-6 and TRBJ1-4, reads GAGVSQSPRYKVTKRGQDVALRCDPISGHVSLYWYRQALGQGPEFLTYFNYEAQQDKSGLPNDRFSAERPEGSISTLTIQRTEQRDSAMYRCASSKDIGTNEKLFFGSGTQLSVL.

The count of this clone is one. This chain joins TRBV7-2 and TRBJ2-5, with a tentative D call TRBD2 (6 bases). V lost 3 bases, J lost 5 bases, and 13 bases lay in between. The V gene's germline CDR1 is SGHTA and CDR2 FQGNSA. The length of the CDR3 is 14 residues. This CDR3 reads CASSFGGVGETQYF. The CDR3 DNA is TGTGCCAGCAGCTTCGGGGGAGTAGGTGAGACCCAGTACTTC. The complete variable domain, with remaining parts taken from reference TRBV7-2 and TRBJ2-5, reads GAGVSQSPSNKVTEKGKDVELRCDPISGHTALYWYRQSLGQGLEFLIYFQGNSAPDKSGLPSDRFSAERTGGSVSTLTIQRTQQEDSAVYLCASSFGGVGETQYFGPGTRLLVL.

This clone came up a few times. This chain links TRBV19 with TRBJ2-7; D gene ambiguous. This CDR3 has 13 residues. Deletions cut 9 bases from V and 0 bases from J, with 12 bases between. Germline loops: CDR1 LNHDA, CDR2 SQIVND (reference sequence). CDR3 sequence (DNA): TGTGCCAGACCGGTGGTAAGCTCCTACGAGCAGTACTTC. It encodes CARPVVSSYEQYF.

J is TRBJ2-2 and V is TRBV7-9; TRBD2 matches at 8 bases. The CDR3 extends over 17 amino acids. V shed 0 bases and J 5 bases; nucleotides not matched to a gene: 8. Germline V gene lookup returns CDR1 SEHNR and CDR2 FQNEAQ (reference sequence). The CDR3 sequence is CASSLAYRGRRTGELFF. As DNA, the CDR3 is TGTGCCAGCAGCTTAGCGTATCGCGGGAGGCGGACCGGGGAGCTGTTTTTT.

The chain is built from TRBV7-8 and TRBJ2-7; D might be TRBD2 (6 bases). The V gene's germline CDR1 is SGHVS and CDR2 FQNEAQ. V was trimmed by 2 bases and J by 3 bases, leaving 14 bases between them. The CDR3 consists of 15 residues. The CDR3 loop reads CASSLNRADYYEQYF. DNA for the CDR3: TGTGCCAGCAGCTTAAATCGGGCGGACTACTACGAGCAGTACTTC.

This chain joins TRBV7-9 and TRBJ2-3, with 11 positions matching TRBD2. The germline CDR1 and CDR2 sequences are SEHNR and FQNEAQ (reference sequence). The CDR3 sequence is 16 residues long. Trimming cost V 5 bases and J 6 bases; bases outside gene matches: 10. Here the CDR3 DNA reads TGTGCCAGCAGCACGGGACTAGCGGATCCAGGCGATACGCAGTATTTT. Its protein is CASSTGLADPGDTQYF.

This chain uses TRBV9 with TRBJ2-1; 10 nucleotides match TRBD2. The V and J ends lost 4 bases and 4 bases, in that order; junction bases with no gene match: 5. The CDR3 totals 15 residues. Germline assignment: CDR1 SGDLS and CDR2 YYNGEE. The CDR3 nucleotides read TGTGCCAGCAGCCCGAGCGGGAGGGGTTACAATGAGCAGTTCTTC. Amino acids: CASSPSGRGYNEQFF.

The chain uses TRBV9 and TRBJ1-5, with D tentatively TRBD1 (5 bases). Trimming pared 3 bases from V and 2 bases from J, leaving 9 bases between. CDR1 and CDR2 (germline): SGDLS, YYNGEE. The CDR3 contains 14 residues. Here the CDR3 DNA reads TGTGCCAGCAGCGAGACAGTCGGCAATCAGCCCCAGCATTTT. It encodes CASSETVGNQPQHF.

J is TRBJ2-5 and V is TRBV7-3; 14 positions match TRBD2. CDR1 and CDR2 from the germline V gene are SGHTA and FQGTGA. The CDR3 extends over 16 amino acids. The J segment lost 5 bases and the V segment lost 4 bases, leaving 6 bases of the junction unmatched. The CDR3 sequence: CASSSGLAGAYETQYF. The CDR3 region has the DNA TGTGCCAGCAGCTCGGGACTAGCGGGAGCGTACGAGACCCAGTACTTC.

The chain has TRBV2 and TRBJ1-2; 8 bases align to TRBD1. V lost 7 bases and J lost 4; bases outside the gene matches: 8. The CDR3 covers 14 residues. In germline, CDR1 is SNHLY, CDR2 FYNNEI. The CDR3: CASKIWDRSYGYTF. In nucleotides, the CDR3 is TGTGCCAGCAAAATTTGGGACAGGTCCTATGGCTACACCTTC.

The gene calls are TRBV18 and TRBJ2-1, with 13 bases that match TRBD2. The CDR3 length is 18 residues. Germline CDR1 reads KGHSH; CDR2 reads LQKENI. The J segment lost 0 bases and the V segment lost 5 bases, leaving 7 bases of the junction unmatched. The CDR3 loop is CASSITSGGAPSYNEQFF. The CDR3 DNA reads TGTGCCAGCTCAATTACTAGCGGGGGGGCCCCCTCCTACAATGAGCAGTTCTTC.

The chain recombines TRBV11-3 with TRBJ1-4; 8 bases align to TRBD1. Per the germline V gene, CDR1 is SGHNT and CDR2 is YENEEA. Trimming removed 6 bases from V and 3 bases from J; junction bases left unmatched: 9. This CDR3 has 16 residues. This chain's CDR3 is CASRTGTGTANEKLFF. CDR3 DNA sequence: TGTGCCAGCAGGACCGGGACAGGCACCGCTAATGAAAAACTGTTTTTT.

This clone has a single count. This rearrangement joins TRBV5-1 to TRBJ2-7; 7 bases line up with TRBD2. Germline assignment: CDR1 SGHRS and CDR2 YFSETQ. This CDR3 contains 15 residues. J lost 4 bases, V lost 0 bases, and 7 bases had no gene match. This chain's CDR3 is CASSLVAGEFYEQYF. CDR3 nucleotide sequence: TGCGCCAGCAGCTTGGTTGCGGGAGAGTTTTACGAGCAGTACTTC.

The chain couples TRBV11-3 to TRBJ1-1, with a tentative D call TRBD1 (5 bases). Per the germline V gene, CDR1 is SGHNT and CDR2 is YENEEA. The CDR3 spans 14 residues. V was clipped by 8 bases and J by 1 base, with 14 bases between them. For the CDR3, the DNA is TGTGCCAGCCGAAGGGACTCCGGGAACACTGAAGCTTTCTTT. Translation gives CASRRDSGNTEAFF.

The sample holds one count of this clone. The V call is TRBV4-1, the J call TRBJ1-4, with 10 bases lining up with TRBD1. This CDR3 has 18 amino acids. Germline trimming cut 0 bases from V and 1 base from J; bases unmatched to any gene: 5. Germline lookup yields CDR1 MGHRA and CDR2 YSYEKL. CDR3: CASSQEGQGILTNEKLFF. DNA for the CDR3: TGCGCCAGCAGCCAAGAGGGACAGGGGATTCTAACTAATGAAAAACTGTTTTTT.